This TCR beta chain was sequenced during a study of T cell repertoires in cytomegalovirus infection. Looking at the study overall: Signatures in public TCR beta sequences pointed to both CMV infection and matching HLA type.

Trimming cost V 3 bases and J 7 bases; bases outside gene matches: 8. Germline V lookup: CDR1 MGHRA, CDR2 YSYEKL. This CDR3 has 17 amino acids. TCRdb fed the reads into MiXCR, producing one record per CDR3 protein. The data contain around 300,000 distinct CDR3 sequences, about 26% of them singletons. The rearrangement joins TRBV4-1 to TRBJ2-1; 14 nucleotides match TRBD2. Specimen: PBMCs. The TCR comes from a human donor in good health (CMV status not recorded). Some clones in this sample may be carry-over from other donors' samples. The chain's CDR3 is CASSHRLAGGQGNEQFF. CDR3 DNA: TGCGCCAGCAGCCATCGACTAGCGGGGGGGCAGGGTAATGAGCAGTTCTTC.